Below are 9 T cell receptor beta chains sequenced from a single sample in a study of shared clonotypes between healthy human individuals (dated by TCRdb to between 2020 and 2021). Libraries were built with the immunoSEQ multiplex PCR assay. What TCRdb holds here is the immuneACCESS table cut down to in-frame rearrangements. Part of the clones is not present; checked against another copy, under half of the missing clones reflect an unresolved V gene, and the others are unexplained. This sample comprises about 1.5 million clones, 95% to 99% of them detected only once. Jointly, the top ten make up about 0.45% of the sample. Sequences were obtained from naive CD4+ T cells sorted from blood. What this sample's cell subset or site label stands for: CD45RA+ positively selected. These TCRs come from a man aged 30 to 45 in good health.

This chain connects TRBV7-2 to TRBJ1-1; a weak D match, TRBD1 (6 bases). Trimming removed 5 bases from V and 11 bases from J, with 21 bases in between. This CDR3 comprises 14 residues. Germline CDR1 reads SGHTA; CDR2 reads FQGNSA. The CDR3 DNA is TGTGCCAGCAGCCAAGGGACACCCTACGGGGGGGCTTTCTTT. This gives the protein CASSQGTPYGGAFF.

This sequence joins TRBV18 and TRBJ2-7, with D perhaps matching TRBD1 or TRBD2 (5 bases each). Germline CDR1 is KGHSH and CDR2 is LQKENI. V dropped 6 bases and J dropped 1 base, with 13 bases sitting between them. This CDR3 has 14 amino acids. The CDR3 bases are TGTGCCAGCTCCCCATTGGGGGTTTCCTACGAGCAGTACTTC. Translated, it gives CASSPLGVSYEQYF. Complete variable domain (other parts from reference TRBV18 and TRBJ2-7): NAGVMQNPRHLVRRRGQEARLRCSPMKGHSHVYWYRQLPEEGLKFMVYLQKENIIDESGMPKERFSAEFPKEGPSILRIQQVVRGDSAAYFCASSPLGVSYEQYFGPGTRLTVT.

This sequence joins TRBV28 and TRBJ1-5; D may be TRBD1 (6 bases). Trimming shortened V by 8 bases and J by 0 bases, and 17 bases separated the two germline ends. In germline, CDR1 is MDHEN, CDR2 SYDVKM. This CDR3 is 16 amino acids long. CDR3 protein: CASLSGTPYSNQPQHF. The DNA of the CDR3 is TGTGCCAGCCTCTCCGGGACACCTTATAGCAATCAGCCCCAGCATTTT.

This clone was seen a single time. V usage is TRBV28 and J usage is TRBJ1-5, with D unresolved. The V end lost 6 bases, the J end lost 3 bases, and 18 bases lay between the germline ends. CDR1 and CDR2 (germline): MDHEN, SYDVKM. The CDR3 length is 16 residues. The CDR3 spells CASSGPQGLTNQPQHF. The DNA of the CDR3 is TGTGCCAGCAGCGGCCCCCAAGGACTGACCAATCAGCCCCAGCATTTT.

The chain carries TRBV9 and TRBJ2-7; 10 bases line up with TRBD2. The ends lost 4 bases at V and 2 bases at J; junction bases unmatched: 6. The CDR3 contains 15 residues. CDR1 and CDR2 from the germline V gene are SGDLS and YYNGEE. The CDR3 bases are TGTGCCAGCAGCTTTGGACTAGCGGAGCCCTACGAGCAGTACTTC. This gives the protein CASSFGLAEPYEQYF.

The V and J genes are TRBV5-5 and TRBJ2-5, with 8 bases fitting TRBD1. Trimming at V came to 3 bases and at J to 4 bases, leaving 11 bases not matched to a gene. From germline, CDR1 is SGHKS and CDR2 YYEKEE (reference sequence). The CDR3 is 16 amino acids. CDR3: CASSSGQGGHPETQYF. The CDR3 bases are TGTGCCAGCAGCTCTGGACAGGGAGGACACCCAGAGACCCAGTACTTC.

The CDR3: CATQQFGTDTQYF. CDR3 coding DNA: TGTGCCACCCAGCAGTTTGGCACAGATACGCAGTATTTT. The rearrangement joins TRBV15 to TRBJ2-3; D uncertain. This CDR3 region has 13 residues. Trimming stripped 8 bases from V and 1 base from J, with 10 bases between. The germline gives CDR1 LNHNV, CDR2 YYDKDF (reference sequence).

The CDR3 DNA follows: TGCGCCAGCAGCCACACACCGGGACTAGCGGGAGGTAGGGGAGAGACCCAGTACTTC. Its protein product is CASSHTPGLAGGRGETQYF. The chain joins TRBV4-1 to TRBJ2-5, with 15 bases aligning to TRBD2. The germline V gene encodes CDR1 MGHRA and CDR2 YSYEKL. The CDR3 extends over 19 amino acids. After removal of 3 bases from V and 4 bases from J, the junction contained 12 bases not matched to a gene.

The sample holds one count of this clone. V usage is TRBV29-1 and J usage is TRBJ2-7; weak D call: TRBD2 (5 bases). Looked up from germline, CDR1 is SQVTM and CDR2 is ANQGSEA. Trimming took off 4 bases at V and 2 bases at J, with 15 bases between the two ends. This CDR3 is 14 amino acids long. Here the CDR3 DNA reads TGCAGCGTTGGGGTCTCGGGAAACCCCTACGAGCAGTACTTC. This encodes CSVGVSGNPYEQYF.